The 16 T cell receptor beta chains below all came from one sample that was sequenced in a study of PD-L1 blockade in urothelial cancer (dated by TCRdb to about 2017). Receptor libraries were prepared by the immunoSEQ multiplex PCR assay. The immuneACCESS repertoire file appears here via TCRdb, limited to in-frame rearrangements. These files lack a portion of the clones; in checked studies, under half of the deficit traces to unresolved V genes, and the cause of the others is not known. This sample holds about 43,000 clones; approximately 80% were observed only once. Under 20% of the sample comes from the top ten. Per the publication, the time point label means: pretreatment peripheral blood. The sequenced sample was PBMCs, obtained around atezolizumab (anti-PD-L1) treatment. These receptors came from a man in his sixties with urothelial cancer.

The chain is built from TRBV7-8 and TRBJ1-1; 7 nucleotides align to TRBD1. V lost 8 bases to trimming and J lost 3 bases; unmatched junction nucleotides: 6. The CDR3 runs to 13 residues. CDR1 is SGHVS and CDR2 is FQNEAQ in the germline V gene. The CDR3 region is CASANRGDTEAFF. Here the CDR3 DNA reads TGTGCCAGCGCGAACAGGGGCGACACTGAAGCTTTCTTT. The complete variable domain, with remaining parts taken from reference TRBV7-8 and TRBJ1-1, reads GAGVSQSPRYKVAKRGQDVALRCDPISGHVSLFWYQQALGQGPEFLTYFQNEAQLDKSGLPSDRFFAERPEGSVSTLKIQRTQQEDSAVYLCASANRGDTEAFFGQGTRLTVV.

This clone was found once. The chain joins TRBV2 to TRBJ1-4, with 8 bases matching TRBD1. The germline CDR1 and CDR2 sequences are SNHLY and FYNNEI. J lost 7 bases, V lost 4 bases, and 5 bases had no gene match. This CDR3 has 14 residues. CDR3 protein: CASSVRTGSEKLFF. Written as DNA, the CDR3 is TGTGCCAGCAGTGTGCGGACAGGGAGTGAAAAACTGTTTTTT.

V gene TRBV9 combines with J gene TRBJ2-1; D is uncertain. CDR3 size: 14 residues. CDR1 SGDLS and CDR2 YYNGEE come from the germline V gene. V was shortened by 0 bases and J by 4 bases, with 8 bases between the two germline ends. CDR3 in DNA: TGTGCCAGCAGCGTAGAAGCGCGGTACAATGAGCAGTTCTTC. As protein: CASSVEARYNEQFF.

The rearrangement links TRBV6-1 to TRBJ2-2, with 9 bases aligning to TRBD2. The CDR3 totals 18 residues. Looked up from germline, CDR1 is MNHNS and CDR2 is SASEGT. Trimming cost V 4 bases and J 0 bases; bases outside gene matches: 9. The CDR3: CASSGGVAGAANTGELFF. The CDR3 nucleotides read TGTGCCAGCAGTGGTGGGGTAGCGGGGGCCGCGAACACCGGGGAGCTGTTTTTT.

This chain connects TRBV5-1 to TRBJ2-1; TRBD2 matches at 9 bases. CDR3 size: 16 residues. V trimming: 0 bases; J trimming: 1 base; junction bases outside the gene matches: 2. Germline CDR1 SGHRS, CDR2 YFSETQ. The CDR3 region is CASSLEGLASYNEQFF. CDR3 DNA sequence: TGCGCCAGCAGCTTGGAGGGACTAGCTTCCTACAATGAGCAGTTCTTC.

Note on this clone: The sample holds other DNA sequences that translate to the same CDR3. This chain connects TRBV7-2 to TRBJ1-1; D not certain. This CDR3 is built from 13 residues. V was shortened by 4 bases and J by 0 bases, with 6 bases between the two germline ends. In germline, CDR1 is SGHTA, CDR2 FQGNSA. The CDR3 bases are TGTGCCAGCAGCTCTCAGATGAACACTGAAGCTTTCTTT. It encodes CASSSQMNTEAFF. Filled out from reference TRBV7-2 and TRBJ1-1, the complete variable domain reads GAGVSQSPSNKVTEKGKDVELRCDPISGHTALYWYRQSLGQGLEFLIYFQGNSAPDKSGLPSDRFSAERTGGSVSTLTIQRTQQEDSAVYLCASSSQMNTEAFFGQGTRLTVV.

The sample holds one count of this clone. The chain carries TRBV7-2 and TRBJ2-5; D is possibly TRBD1 (5 bases). With 5 bases removed from V and 0 bases from J, the gap between germline ends came to 13 bases. The V gene's germline CDR1 is SGHTA and CDR2 FQGNSA. The CDR3 loop spans 15 amino acids. CDR3 nucleotide sequence: TGTGCCAGCAGCCTCCTAACAGGCTACCAAGAGACCCAGTACTTC. Protein sequence: CASSLLTGYQETQYF.

J is TRBJ2-3 and V is TRBV7-2; D possibly corresponds to TRBD2 (7 bases). The CDR3 has 16 residues. V lost 2 bases and J 3 bases, leaving 15 bases between the germline ends. Germline loops: CDR1 SGHTA, CDR2 FQGNSA. CDR3 coding DNA: TGTGCCAGCAGCTTAAGGGGGGGGCAGGGAACAGATACGCAGTATTTT. Translating it yields CASSLRGGQGTDTQYF.

CDR3 in DNA: TGTGCCAGCAGCTTAGCTGGGACAGAGCAGTTCTTC. Translation: CASSLAGTEQFF. The chain carries TRBV7-8 and TRBJ2-1; D is possibly TRBD1 (6 bases). Germline V lookup: CDR1 SGHVS, CDR2 FQNEAQ. This CDR3 spans 12 amino acids. Trimming shortened V by 0 bases and J by 10 bases, and 7 bases separated the two germline ends.

The chain recombines TRBV5-1 with TRBJ2-3; 10 bases match TRBD2. There are 16 residues in the CDR3. CDR1 SGHRS and CDR2 YFSETQ come from the germline V gene. V dropped 0 bases and J dropped 4; count of bases not matched to a gene: 5. CDR3 region: CASSLVGLAGADTQYF. The CDR3 DNA is TGCGCCAGCAGCTTGGTCGGCCTAGCGGGAGCAGATACGCAGTATTTT.

The chain recombines TRBV4-2 with TRBJ1-2; TRBD1 is a possible D gene (5 bases). CDR3 length: 14 residues. The germline gives CDR1 LGHNA, CDR2 YNFKEQ. V lost 3 bases and J lost 6, with 14 bases in between. The CDR3 DNA sequence: TGTGCCAGCAGCCAGTACACAGGCGGCAATGGCTACACCTTC. Residues: CASSQYTGGNGYTF.

The V gene is TRBV7-8, the J gene TRBJ2-5; 7 nucleotides line up with TRBD2. V lost 2 bases, J lost 3 bases, and 6 bases stayed unmatched. Germline loops: CDR1 SGHVS, CDR2 FQNEAQ. This CDR3 is built from 15 residues. The CDR3 region is CASSLWAGDKETQYF. The CDR3 DNA is TGTGCCAGCAGCTTATGGGCGGGAGATAAAGAGACCCAGTACTTC.

This clone was observed once. The chain uses TRBV4-3 and TRBJ1-5, with D possibly being TRBD1 (5 bases). Trimming removed 0 bases from V and 4 bases from J, with 13 bases in between. Germline CDR1 is LGHNA and CDR2 is YSLEER. The CDR3 spans 16 residues. CDR3 region: CASSQDLQGWNQPQHF. Here the CDR3 DNA reads TGCGCCAGCAGCCAAGATCTCCAGGGTTGGAATCAGCCCCAGCATTTT.

This chain links TRBV6-6 with TRBJ1-1; 10 nucleotides align to TRBD1. Germline CDR1 reads MNHNY; CDR2 reads SVGAGI (reference sequence). This CDR3 has 12 residues. CDR3 protein: CAGGTGVTEAFF. CDR3 DNA: TGTGCGGGAGGGACAGGGGTTACTGAAGCTTTCTTT.

The chain links TRBV6-5 to TRBJ1-3; possibly TRBD1 for D (5 bases). Trimming shortened V by 5 bases and J by 9 bases, and 17 bases separated the two germline ends. This CDR3 has 14 residues. Per germline, CDR1 MNHEY and CDR2 SVGAGI. The CDR3 DNA reads as TGTGCCAGCAGTCTACTCGGGGGAGAAGGCACCATATATTTT. Protein: CASSLLGGEGTIYF.

The gene calls are TRBV30 and TRBJ2-3; D gene uncertain. From germline, CDR1 is GTSNPN and CDR2 SVGIG (reference sequence). Trimming stripped 0 bases from V and 4 bases from J, with 5 bases between. The CDR3 covers 12 residues. The DNA for the CDR3 is TGTGCCTGGAGTGTACAGCCAGATACGCAGTATTTT. Translated: CAWSVQPDTQYF.